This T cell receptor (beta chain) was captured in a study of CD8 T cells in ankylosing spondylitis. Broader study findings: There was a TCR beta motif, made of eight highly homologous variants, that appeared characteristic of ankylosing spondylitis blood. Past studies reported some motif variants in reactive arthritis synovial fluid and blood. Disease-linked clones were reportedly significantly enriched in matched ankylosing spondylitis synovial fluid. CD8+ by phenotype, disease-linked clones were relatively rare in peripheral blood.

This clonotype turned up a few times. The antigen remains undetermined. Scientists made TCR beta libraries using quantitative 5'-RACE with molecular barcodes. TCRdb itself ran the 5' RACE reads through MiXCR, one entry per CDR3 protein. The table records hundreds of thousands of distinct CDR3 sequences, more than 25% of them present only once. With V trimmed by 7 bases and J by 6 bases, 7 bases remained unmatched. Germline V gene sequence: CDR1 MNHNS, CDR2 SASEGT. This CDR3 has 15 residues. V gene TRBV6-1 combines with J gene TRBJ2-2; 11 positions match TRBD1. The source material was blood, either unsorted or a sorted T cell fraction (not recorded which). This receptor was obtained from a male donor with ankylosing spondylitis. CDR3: CASNTGTGGSGELFF. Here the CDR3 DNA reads TGTGCCAGCAACACCGGGACAGGGGGATCCGGGGAGCTGTTTTTT.